This entry lists 10 T cell receptor beta chains sequenced from one sample in a study of blood T cell repertoires in COVID-19. Produced via immunoSEQ multiplex PCR; TCRdb's table is partial and in-frame only. The sample comprises about 51,000 clones, over 75% of which are singletons, and 6.5% rests with the top ten. The sequenced material came from peripheral blood. These receptors originate from a man aged 45-65 years with active COVID-19.

J is TRBJ2-1 and V is TRBV5-1; 7 bases line up with TRBD2. V gave up 0 bases and J gave up 3 bases; unmatched junction bases: 9. The CDR3 sequence is 17 residues long. Germline CDR1 and CDR2: SGHRS and YFSETQ. For the CDR3, the DNA is TGCGCCAGCAGCTTGGATGGGAGGGTAATTGGCTACAATGAGCAGTTCTTC. Translating gives CASSLDGRVIGYNEQFF. The variable domain in full, with the rest retrieved from reference TRBV5-1 and TRBJ2-1, is KAGVTQTPRYLIKTRGQQVTLSCSPISGHRSVSWYQQTPGQGLQFLFEYFSETQRNKGNFPGRFSGRQFSNSRSEMNVSTLELGDSALYLCASSLDGRVIGYNEQFFGPGTRLTVL.

This sequence joins TRBV5-6 and TRBJ2-3; TRBD2 agrees at 7 bases. The J segment lost 0 bases and the V segment lost 0 bases, leaving 4 bases of the junction unmatched. The CDR3 runs 16 residues. The germline CDR1 and CDR2 sequences are SGHDT and YYEEEE. The CDR3 sequence is CASSLGGGRSTDTQYF. CDR3 coding DNA: TGTGCCAGCAGCTTGGGTGGCGGGAGAAGCACAGATACGCAGTATTTT.

This clone was seen once. The chain couples TRBV7-9 to TRBJ2-3; weak D call: TRBD2 (5 bases). This CDR3 region has 15 residues. Trimming took 5 bases from V and 0 from J, leaving 12 bases between them. The germline CDR1 and CDR2 sequences are SEHNR and FQNEAQ (reference sequence). The CDR3 DNA sequence: TGTGCCAGCAGCAAGAGCGGACCTAGCACAGATACGCAGTATTTT. This codes for CASSKSGPSTDTQYF.

This chain uses TRBV5-6 with TRBJ2-3, with TRBD2 matching 10 bases. Trimming removed 0 bases from V and 6 bases from J; junction bases left unmatched: 7. The CDR3 consists of 16 residues. Germline assignment: CDR1 SGHDT and CDR2 YYEEEE. CDR3 region: CASSLAGLAGDDTQYF. CDR3 nucleotides: TGTGCCAGCAGCTTGGCCGGTCTAGCGGGGGATGATACGCAGTATTTT.

This chain uses TRBV9 with TRBJ2-1; D possibly corresponds to TRBD1 (6 bases). This CDR3 region has 15 residues. Looked up from germline, CDR1 is SGDLS and CDR2 is YYNGEE. The ends were cut back, 4 bases at V and 0 bases at J, with 11 bases in the middle. The CDR3, as DNA: TGTGCCAGCAGCCTCACAGGGTCCTCCTACAATGAGCAGTTCTTC. Encoded protein: CASSLTGSSYNEQFF.

This chain connects TRBV9 to TRBJ2-3; 15 nucleotides align to TRBD2. Germline CDR1 is SGDLS and CDR2 is YYNGEE. This CDR3 contains 18 residues. Trimming took 4 bases from V and 5 from J; bases not matched to a gene: 11. The CDR3 region has the DNA TGTGCCAGCAGCTCTGGACTAGCGGGGGGGCAAGCATTAGATACGCAGTATTTT. Translating it yields CASSSGLAGGQALDTQYF.

This clone appeared a single time. This chain links TRBV27 with TRBJ1-5; 8 bases are shared with TRBD1. V lost 1 base and J lost 9; bases outside the gene matches: 8. Germline CDR1 is MNHEY and CDR2 is SMNVEV (reference sequence). This CDR3 region has 15 residues. CDR3 in amino acids: CASSLFGTGGLPQHF. The CDR3 DNA reads as TGTGCCAGCAGTTTATTTGGGACAGGCGGCCTGCCCCAGCATTTT.

This chain connects TRBV29-1 to TRBJ1-2; 7 nucleotides match TRBD1. Losses at the gene ends were 3 bases for V and 4 bases for J; bases not matched to a gene: 5. This CDR3 is 13 amino acids long. The germline CDR1 and CDR2 sequences are SQVTM and ANQGSEA. DNA for the CDR3: TGCAGCGTTGAGGGGGGACAGTCCTATGGCTACACCTTC. Its protein product is CSVEGGQSYGYTF.

The CDR3 coding sequence is TGTGCCAGCAGAATGTGGACCGGGACAGCGTTCTCCTACGAGCAGTACTTC. Translating it yields CASRMWTGTAFSYEQYF. The chain joins TRBV5-8 to TRBJ2-7; TRBD1 matches at 7 bases. There are 17 residues in the CDR3. J lost 0 bases, V lost 5 bases, and 14 bases had no gene match. Germline V gene sequence: CDR1 SGHTS, CDR2 YDEGEE.

This chain links TRBV7-2 with TRBJ1-2; 8 bases are a match to TRBD1. Trimming at V came to 6 bases and at J to 3 bases, leaving 6 bases not matched to a gene. CDR1 is SGHTA, CDR2 FQGNSA, per germline. The CDR3 spans 14 residues. This chain's CDR3 is CASRINRGDYGYTF. The CDR3 bases are TGTGCCAGCAGAATCAACAGGGGGGACTATGGCTACACCTTC. The whole variable domain, remainder taken from reference TRBV7-2 and TRBJ1-2, is GAGVSQSPSNKVTEKGKDVELRCDPISGHTALYWYRQSLGQGLEFLIYFQGNSAPDKSGLPSDRFSAERTGGSVSTLTIQRTQQEDSAVYLCASRINRGDYGYTFGSGTRLTVV.